Listed below are T cell receptor beta chains from one sample, sequenced in a study of blood T cell repertoires in COVID-19. Profiling relied on immunoSEQ multiplex PCR, and the TCRdb table lists in-frame clones only, not all of them. Seen here are around 370,000 clones, 90% observed once, and the top ten hold approximately 7%. Sequenced material: peripheral blood. The receptors originated from a man between 18 and 29 years old with active or convalescent COVID-19. Both conserved end residues are part of each CDR3. The D gene is left open where the match is weak. Not every row has a clone size; where given, it reads once, few, many or a size class.

D	length	size	J	V	DNA	CDR3
-	15	-	TRBJ1-6	TRBV11-2	TGTGCCAGCAGCTCCGAGAGACTACAGAATTCACCCCTCCACTTT	CASSSERLQNSPLHF
TRBD1	14	few	TRBJ1-1	TRBV4-3	TGCGCCAGCAGCCGCGTGGGGGGACAGACCGAAGCTTTCTTT	CASSRVGGQTEAFF
-	12	-	TRBJ2-7	TRBV12-3/TRBV12-4	TGTGCCAGCAGAAGCCGGGGCTACGAGCAGTACTTC	CASRSRGYEQYF
-	16	-	TRBJ2-7	TRBV4-1	TGCGCCAGCAGCCAAGTGTTGGGCCATAGCTCCTACGAGCAGTACTTC	CASSQVLGHSSYEQYF
-	14	-	TRBJ1-4	TRBV4-1	TGCGCCAGCAGCCAAGGGGGAGTAGGTGAAAAACTGTTTTTT	CASSQGGVGEKLFF
-	14	-	TRBJ1-1	TRBV9	TGTGCCAGCAGCGTAGTCACAGGGTTCACTGAAGCTTTCTTT	CASSVVTGFTEAFF
TRBD1	15	-	TRBJ1-5	TRBV10-3	TGTGCCATCAGTGATGGGACAGGCAGCAATCAGCCCCAGCATTTT	CAISDGTGSNQPQHF
TRBD2	14	-	TRBJ2-3	TRBV6-4	TGTGCCAGCAGTGTAGCGGGAGCCACAGATACGCAGTATTTT	CASSVAGATDTQYF
-	17	-	TRBJ1-5	TRBV18	TGTGCCAGCTCACCACCGTCAGGGAATAATGGCAATCAGCCCCAGCATTTT	CASSPPSGNNGNQPQHF
TRBD1	13	few	TRBJ1-1	TRBV18	TGTGCCAGCTCACCGGGACAGGACACTGAAGCTTTCTTT	CASSPGQDTEAFF
TRBD1	17	-	TRBJ2-6	TRBV2	TGTGCCAGCGCCCTGACAGGGCCTAACTCTGGGGCCAACGTGCTGACTTTC	CASALTGPNSGANVLTF
TRBD1	14	-	TRBJ1-1	TRBV27	TGTGCCAGCAGATGGACAGGATTTAACACTGAAGCTTTCTTT	CASRWTGFNTEAFF
TRBD2	17	once	TRBJ2-3	TRBV3-1/TRBV3-2	TGTGCCAGCAGCTACGCGGGAGGGGGCGACTCCACAGATACGCAGTATTTT	CASSYAGGGDSTDTQYF
TRBD2	13	once	TRBJ2-3	TRBV9	TGTGCCAGCAGCGCCTATAGCGGGGATACGCAGTATTTT	CASSAYSGDTQYF
-	17	-	TRBJ2-6	TRBV24-1	TGTGCCACCAGCCTCGGCGGGGTCAACTCTGGGGCCAACGTGCTGACTTTC	CATSLGGVNSGANVLTF
-	17	-	TRBJ1-3	TRBV20-1	TGCAGTGCTAGTAATGGTAGGGAGGCGATAACTGGAAACACCATATATTTT	CSASNGREAITGNTIYF
TRBD1	13	-	TRBJ1-2	TRBV12-3/TRBV12-4	TGTGCCAGCAGCGACGGGACAGACTATGGCTACACCTTC	CASSDGTDYGYTF
-	13	few	TRBJ1-5	TRBV6-2/TRBV6-3	TGTGCCAGCAGTTACGCGGGAAATCAGCCCCAGCATTTT	CASSYAGNQPQHF
-	12	-	TRBJ2-3	TRBV4-3	TGCGCCAGCAGCCAAGTCCCTCCGGCGCAGTATTTT	CASSQVPPAQYF
TRBD2	15	-	TRBJ2-3	TRBV7-8	TGTGCCAGCAGCTTCGGGGGGGCCGTCACAGATACGCAGTATTTT	CASSFGGAVTDTQYF
-	14	-	TRBJ1-5	TRBV19	TGTGCCAGTAGTCCTGACAGCTACAATCAGCCCCAGCATTTT	CASSPDSYNQPQHF
TRBD1	14	-	TRBJ1-4	TRBV7-2	TGTGCCAGCAGCTTAAATACAGGGGGTGAAAAACTGTTTTTT	CASSLNTGGEKLFF
-	15	-	TRBJ1-1	TRBV4-2	TGTGCCAGCAGCCAAGATTCCGGACTCTACGGTCGGGCTTTCTTT	CASSQDSGLYGRAFF
-	14	-	TRBJ1-5	TRBV5-6	TGTGCCAGCAGTAGGGGGAGGGTGGGTCAGCCCCAGCATTTT	CASSRGRVGQPQHF
TRBD2	17	-	TRBJ2-7	TRBV4-2	TGTGCCAGCAGCCAAGATCGCGGGAGTCTAGCGGCATACGAGCAGTACTTC	CASSQDRGSLAAYEQYF
TRBD2	16	-	TRBJ2-5	TRBV12-5	TGTGCTAGTGGTTTGGTAAACGGGAGGCGCAGAGAGACCCAGTACTTC	CASGLVNGRRRETQYF
-	14	-	TRBJ1-4	TRBV19	TGTGCCAGTAGCGTGACAGCAACTAATGAAAAACTGTTTTTT	CASSVTATNEKLFF
TRBD2	16	-	TRBJ2-5	TRBV24-1	TGTGCCACCAGTGACCAACGAGCGGGAGGGGAGGAGACCCAGTACTTC	CATSDQRAGGEETQYF
TRBD2	17	-	TRBJ2-2	TRBV5-1	TGCGCCAGCAGCTCGGAGGGACTAGCGGGAGTATCCGGGGAGCTGTTTTTT	CASSSEGLAGVSGELFF
TRBD1	15	-	TRBJ1-5	TRBV2	TGTGCCAGCAGTAAGGAAACAGGGGAGAATCAGCCCCAGCATTTT	CASSKETGENQPQHF
TRBD2	16	-	TRBJ2-1	TRBV9	TGTGCCAGCAGCCCCAGGCTAGCGGGGGCCTACAATGAGCAGTTCTTC	CASSPRLAGAYNEQFF
TRBD1	15	-	TRBJ1-5	TRBV18	TGTGCCAGCTCCCCCCCGGGACAGATCAATCAGCCCCAGCATTTT	CASSPPGQINQPQHF
-	10	-	TRBJ1-1	TRBV28	TGTGCCAGCAGTCGGGGTGGGGCTTTCTTT	CASSRGGAFF
TRBD1	17	-	TRBJ2-2	TRBV18	TGTGCCAGCTCACCCCGAATGACAGGGTCGAACACCGGGGAGCTGTTTTTT	CASSPRMTGSNTGELFF
-	13	-	TRBJ1-2	TRBV6-6	TGTGCCAGCAGTTTCGACAGCAACTATGGCTACACCTTC	CASSFDSNYGYTF
-	15	-	TRBJ1-5	TRBV28	TGTGCCAGCTCTAGGGCGGGGGATGGCAATCAGCCCCAGCATTTT	CASSRAGDGNQPQHF
-	13	-	TRBJ1-1	TRBV19	TGTGCCAGTAGTATGGCCATTTGGACTGAAGCTTTCTTT	CASSMAIWTEAFF
TRBD1	13	-	TRBJ2-7	TRBV27	TGTGCCAGCAGTCTGAGGGGGCAGACCGAGCAGTACTTC	CASSLRGQTEQYF
-	15	-	TRBJ2-5	TRBV5-6	TGTGCCAGCAGTCCGGGAGACCTAGGTCGGGGGACCCAGTACTTC	CASSPGDLGRGTQYF
-	12	-	TRBJ2-1	TRBV16	TGTGCCAGCAGCCAATCCAGGAATGAGCAGTTCTTC	CASSQSRNEQFF
TRBD2	19	-	TRBJ2-3	TRBV15	TGTGCCACCAGCAGCCCGAGAGAGAGCGGGGGGTCCCGCAGAGATACGCAGTATTTT	CATSSPRESGGSRRDTQYF
TRBD1	15	-	TRBJ1-4	TRBV2	TGTGCCAGCAGTGAACAGGGGGCAACTAATGAAAAACTGTTTTTT	CASSEQGATNEKLFF
-	14	-	TRBJ2-3	TRBV27	TGTGCCAGCAGTTTATTAGGGGGACCCAATACGCAGTATTTT	CASSLLGGPNTQYF
TRBD1	16	once	TRBJ2-5	TRBV28	TGTGCCAGCCTCCCCCGCGGCAGGGGGTACCAAGAGACCCAGTACTTC	CASLPRGRGYQETQYF
TRBD1	16	-	TRBJ1-3	TRBV5-1	TGCGCCAGCAGCCGTCTAGGGGGCTCTGGTGGAAACACCATATATTTT	CASSRLGGSGGNTIYF
-	16	-	TRBJ1-1	TRBV5-8	TGTGCCAGCAGCTTCCCCCTCGGGGGGAAGAACACTGAAGCTTTCTTT	CASSFPLGGKNTEAFF
-	15	-	TRBJ1-5	TRBV5-6	TGTGCCAGCAGCTTGGCCCAACAGAGCAATCAGCCCCAGCATTTT	CASSLAQQSNQPQHF
TRBD2	13	-	TRBJ2-1	TRBV27	TGTGCCACTACAGCGGGAACCTACAATGAGCAGTTCTTC	CATTAGTYNEQFF
-	15	-	TRBJ1-5	TRBV5-1	TGCGCCAGCAGCTTGGACATCAATAGCAATCAGCCCCAGCATTTT	CASSLDINSNQPQHF
TRBD2	15	few	TRBJ2-5	TRBV5-6	TGTGCCAGCAGCTTGGAACTAGCGGCGGGGGAGACCCAGTACTTC	CASSLELAAGETQYF
-	13	-	TRBJ2-5	TRBV18	TGTGCCAGCTCAACGACAGAACAAGAGACCCAGTACTTC	CASSTTEQETQYF
-	11	-	TRBJ2-7	TRBV27	TGTGCCAGCACTGGAGGGGACGAGCAGTACTTC	CASTGGDEQYF